The 25 T cell receptor beta chains listed next were all sequenced from one sample in a study of T cell responses to AZD1222 COVID-19 vaccine. Repertoires were generated with immunoSEQ multiplex PCR, while TCRdb's copy carries only in-frame clones and drops some. The sample consists of around 100,000 clones, more than 70% of them appearing once. The sample was peripheral blood, taken on day 0 of AZD1222 vaccination. These receptors were obtained from an adult in good health.

The chain is built from TRBV27 and TRBJ2-2; D remains unclear. This CDR3 contains 18 residues. The germline CDR1 and CDR2 sequences are MNHEY and SMNVEV (reference sequence). V dropped 1 base and J dropped 4 bases, with 19 bases sitting between them. The CDR3 region is CASSLFGVDSGGTGELFF. The CDR3 DNA sequence: TGTGCCAGCAGTTTATTTGGGGTTGACTCGGGTGGCACCGGGGAGCTGTTTTTT.

The chain couples TRBV5-4 to TRBJ1-1; tentative D call: TRBD1 (5 bases). Trimming removed 1 base from V and 4 bases from J, with 17 bases in between. The length of the CDR3 is 16 residues. Germline lookup yields CDR1 SGHNT and CDR2 YYREEE (reference sequence). The CDR3 coding sequence is TGTGCCAGCAGCTTGTCTGGGGCGCGGGGCCGCACTGAAGCTTTCTTT. It specifies CASSLSGARGRTEAFF.

The chain is built from TRBV9 and TRBJ1-3; D uncertain. Germline-derived CDR1 and CDR2 are SGDLS and YYNGEE. The V end lost 4 bases, the J end lost 0 bases, and 8 bases lay between the germline ends. This CDR3 comprises 14 residues. In nucleotides, the CDR3 is TGTGCCAGCAGCCCAGAGGTCTCTGGAAACACCATATATTTT. Its translation is CASSPEVSGNTIYF. Filled out from reference TRBV9 and TRBJ1-3, the complete variable domain reads DSGVTQTPKHLITATGQRVTLRCSPRSGDLSVYWYQQSLDQGLQFLIQYYNGEERAKGNILERFSAQQFPDLHSELNLSSLELGDSALYFCASSPEVSGNTIYFGEGSWLTVV.

V is TRBV2 and J is TRBJ1-6; TRBD1 matches 10 bases. CDR1 and CDR2 (germline): SNHLY, FYNNEI. Trimming removed 6 bases from V and 9 bases from J; junction bases left unmatched: 5. The CDR3 spans 14 residues. The CDR3 sequence: CASRGQGDGSPLHF. The CDR3 DNA reads as TGTGCCAGCAGAGGACAGGGGGATGGTTCACCCCTCCACTTT.

V is TRBV28 and J is TRBJ2-7; D remains ambiguous. The CDR3 is 11 amino acids. V gave up 7 bases and J gave up 7 bases, with 11 bases separating them. Germline CDR1 is MDHEN and CDR2 is SYDVKM. The CDR3 here is CASTNLREQYF. In DNA, the CDR3 is TGTGCCAGCACCAACCTTAGGGAGCAGTACTTC.

The chain links TRBV3-1 (or the pseudogene TRBV3-2) to TRBJ1-5; a possible D gene is TRBD1 (5 bases). This CDR3 comprises 15 residues. The V end was cut by 6 bases, the J end by 0 bases, with 12 bases between. The germline CDR1 and CDR2 sequences are LGHDT and YNNKEL (reference sequence). Written as DNA, the CDR3 is TGTGCCAGCAGTCCCGGGACGGTTAGCAATCAGCCCCAGCATTTT. Translation gives CASSPGTVSNQPQHF.

This clone was seen more than once but under ten times. The V call is TRBV11-2, the J call TRBJ2-7; possibly TRBD2 for D (6 bases). This CDR3 contains 14 residues. Trimming stripped 5 bases from V and 1 base from J, with 12 bases between. Germline CDR1 SGHAT, CDR2 FQNNGV. CDR3 residues: CASSPQRESYEQYF. DNA of the CDR3: TGTGCCAGCAGCCCGCAACGGGAGTCCTACGAGCAGTACTTC.

The genes are TRBV4-3 and TRBJ1-1; D is undetermined. Germline assignment: CDR1 LGHNA and CDR2 YSLEER. This CDR3 contains 14 residues. The ends were cut back, 4 bases at V and 5 bases at J, with 14 bases in the middle. The chain's CDR3 is CASSLAVVGTEAFF. CDR3 sequence (DNA): TGCGCCAGCAGCCTGGCGGTGGTGGGGACTGAAGCTTTCTTT.

The chain joins TRBV5-5 to TRBJ1-3, with D maybe TRBD1 (5 bases). V was shortened by 2 bases and J by 9 bases, with 9 bases between the two germline ends. CDR3 size: 12 residues. From germline, CDR1 is SGHKS and CDR2 YYEKEE (reference sequence). CDR3 sequence reads: CASSFLGGTIYF. The CDR3, as DNA: TGTGCCAGCAGCTTTCTTGGGGGCACCATATATTTT.

The rearrangement uses TRBV6-5 and TRBJ1-5, with 7 bases identical to TRBD1. Looked up from germline, CDR1 is MNHEY and CDR2 is SVGAGI. The CDR3 runs to 14 residues. Trimming removed 6 bases from V and 0 bases from J; junction bases left unmatched: 2. Here the CDR3 DNA reads TGTGCCAGCAGGGACAGGTATAGCAATCAGCCCCAGCATTTT. Its translation is CASRDRYSNQPQHF.

This clone was counted a few times. V gene TRBV19 combines with J gene TRBJ1-1; possible D gene TRBD1, 6 bases. The CDR3 totals 14 residues. From germline, CDR1 is LNHDA and CDR2 SQIVND (reference sequence). The V end lost 3 bases, the J end lost 1 base, and 9 bases lay between the germline ends. In nucleotides, the CDR3 is TGTGCCAGTAGTATTCAGGGGACGAACACTGAAGCTTTCTTT. Translation: CASSIQGTNTEAFF. Based on the CDR3 plus reference TRBV19 and TRBJ1-1, the full variable domain is DGGITQSPKYLFRKEGQNVTLSCEQNLNHDAMYWYRQDPGQGLRLIYYSQIVNDFQKGDIAEGYSVSREKKESFPLTVTSAQKNPTAFYLCASSIQGTNTEAFFGQGTRLTVV.

This clone was detected once. The chain joins TRBV13 to TRBJ2-5; 8 bases fit TRBD1. CDR1 and CDR2 (germline): PRHDT, FYEKMQ (reference sequence). V shed 4 bases and J 5 bases; nucleotides not matched to a gene: 9. CDR3 length equals 15 residues. For the CDR3, the DNA is TGTGCCAGCAGCTCCAGGACAGGGTTTGGGGAGACCCAGTACTTC. This gives the protein CASSSRTGFGETQYF.

CDR3 sequence (DNA): TGTGCCAGCAGCTCAGCATGGGCGAACGATCAGCCCCAGCATTTT. Protein sequence: CASSSAWANDQPQHF. V gene TRBV7-2 combines with J gene TRBJ1-5; no definite D call. The CDR3 contains 15 residues. The V gene's germline CDR1 is SGHTA and CDR2 FQGNSA. Trimming removed 4 bases from V and 5 bases from J, with 15 bases in between.

The chain carries TRBV6-6 and TRBJ1-1; possible D gene TRBD1, 6 bases. The CDR3 extends over 14 amino acids. V lost 10 bases to trimming and J lost 2 bases, with 17 bases between them. Germline CDR1 and CDR2: MNHNY and SVGAGI (reference sequence). The CDR3 region is CAIQQGLGNTEAFF. Written as DNA, the CDR3 is TGTGCCATACAACAGGGTTTGGGTAACACTGAAGCTTTCTTT.

Comment on this clone: Other DNA variants within this sample encode the same CDR3. This sequence joins TRBV18 and TRBJ1-6; D is undetermined. CDR1 and CDR2 (germline): KGHSH, LQKENI. The CDR3 loop spans 13 amino acids. V lost 2 bases to trimming and J lost 7 bases, with 6 bases between them. This CDR3 reads CASSPGNNSPLHF. The CDR3 bases are TGTGCCAGCTCACCAGGGAACAATTCACCCCTCCACTTT.

The rearrangement links TRBV7-9 to TRBJ2-3, with a weak D call TRBD2 (5 bases). This CDR3 has 15 residues. Deletions cut 5 bases from V and 3 bases from J, with 15 bases between. CDR1 and CDR2 (germline): SEHNR, FQNEAQ (reference sequence). This CDR3 reads CASSLLGPRTDTQYF. CDR3 in DNA: TGTGCCAGCAGCCTACTAGGGCCGAGGACAGATACGCAGTATTTT.

This chain joins TRBV24-1 and TRBJ2-7; D call uncertain. Looked up from germline, CDR1 is KGHDR and CDR2 is SFDVKD. CDR3 length equals 11 residues. Trimming removed 2 bases from V and 2 bases from J, with 0 bases in between. The CDR3 coding sequence is TGTGCCACCAGTGATTCCTACGAGCAGTACTTC. It is translated as CATSDSYEQYF.

J is TRBJ1-2 and V is TRBV28; D gene uncertain. CDR1 and CDR2 from the germline V gene are MDHEN and SYDVKM. Trimming took off 2 bases at V and 0 bases at J, with 7 bases between the two ends. The CDR3 sequence is 14 residues long. The CDR3 bases are TGTGCCAGCAGTTTAACGGTCCCTAACTATGGCTACACCTTC. Translating it yields CASSLTVPNYGYTF.

The V and J genes are TRBV10-2 and TRBJ2-7; 11 positions match TRBD2. The CDR3 runs to 14 residues. Trimming removed 4 bases from V and 4 bases from J; junction bases left unmatched: 3. CDR1 WSHSY and CDR2 SAAADI come from the germline V gene. CDR3 in amino acids: CASSVGLAAYEQYF. The CDR3 DNA sequence: TGCGCCAGCAGTGTGGGACTAGCGGCATACGAGCAGTACTTC.

CDR3 in amino acids: CASSEVAGRTDTQYF. CDR3 in DNA: TGTGCCAGCAGCGAGGTAGCGGGACGCACAGATACGCAGTATTTT. The gene calls are TRBV9 and TRBJ2-3; 8 positions agree with TRBD2. The CDR3 has 15 amino acids. CDR1 SGDLS and CDR2 YYNGEE come from the germline V gene. The ends lost 3 bases at V and 1 base at J; junction bases unmatched: 4.

The chain carries TRBV15 and TRBJ2-3, with 9 bases identical to TRBD2. V dropped 0 bases and J dropped 6; count of bases not matched to a gene: 13. CDR1 LNHNV and CDR2 YYDKDF come from the germline V gene (reference sequence). This CDR3 has 18 amino acids. The DNA for the CDR3 is TGTGCCACCAGCAGAGATCGGGTGACTAGCGGCCTAGAGGATACGCAGTATTTT. This translates into CATSRDRVTSGLEDTQYF. Full variable domain (rest looked up from reference TRBV15 and TRBJ2-3): DAMVIQNPRYQVTQFGKPVTLSCSQTLNHNVMYWYQQKSSQAPKLLFHYYDKDFNNEADTPDNFQSRRPNTSFCFLDIRSPGLGDTAMYLCATSRDRVTSGLEDTQYFGPGTRLTVL.

The chain is built from TRBV7-9 and TRBJ2-7; D is possibly TRBD1 (5 bases). Germline CDR1 SEHNR, CDR2 FQNEAQ (reference sequence). CDR3 length: 13 amino acids. V was pared by 3 bases and J by 6 bases, with 12 bases between. The CDR3 nucleotides read TGTGCCAGCAGCTTTAAGGGGATCCGCGAGCAGTACTTC. Protein product: CASSFKGIREQYF.

The gene calls are TRBV6-1 and TRBJ1-2; 8 nucleotides align to TRBD1. CDR3 size: 15 residues. V gave up 1 base and J gave up 7 bases; unmatched junction bases: 8. Germline V gives CDR1 MNHNS, CDR2 SASEGT. This chain's CDR3 is CASSEDRGDTLGYTF. The CDR3 DNA is TGTGCCAGCAGTGAAGACAGGGGGGATACGCTTGGCTACACCTTC.

The count of this clone is one. J is TRBJ1-1 and V is TRBV29-1; the match to TRBD1 covers 7 bases. With V trimmed by 5 bases and J by 4 bases, 7 bases remained unmatched. This CDR3 contains 13 residues. Germline V gene data show CDR1 as SQVTM and CDR2 as ANQGSEA. The CDR3 here is CSVSRQGGTEAFF. CDR3 coding DNA: TGCAGCGTTTCAAGACAGGGCGGCACTGAAGCTTTCTTT.

V and J are TRBV27 and TRBJ1-2; a possible D gene is TRBD1 (5 bases). The CDR3 runs 14 residues. Trimming removed 5 bases from V and 4 bases from J, with 14 bases in between. The germline gives CDR1 MNHEY, CDR2 SMNVEV (reference sequence). Written as DNA, the CDR3 is TGTGCCAGCAGTAACCGGGACCCGTTCTATGGCTACACCTTC. Translating it yields CASSNRDPFYGYTF.